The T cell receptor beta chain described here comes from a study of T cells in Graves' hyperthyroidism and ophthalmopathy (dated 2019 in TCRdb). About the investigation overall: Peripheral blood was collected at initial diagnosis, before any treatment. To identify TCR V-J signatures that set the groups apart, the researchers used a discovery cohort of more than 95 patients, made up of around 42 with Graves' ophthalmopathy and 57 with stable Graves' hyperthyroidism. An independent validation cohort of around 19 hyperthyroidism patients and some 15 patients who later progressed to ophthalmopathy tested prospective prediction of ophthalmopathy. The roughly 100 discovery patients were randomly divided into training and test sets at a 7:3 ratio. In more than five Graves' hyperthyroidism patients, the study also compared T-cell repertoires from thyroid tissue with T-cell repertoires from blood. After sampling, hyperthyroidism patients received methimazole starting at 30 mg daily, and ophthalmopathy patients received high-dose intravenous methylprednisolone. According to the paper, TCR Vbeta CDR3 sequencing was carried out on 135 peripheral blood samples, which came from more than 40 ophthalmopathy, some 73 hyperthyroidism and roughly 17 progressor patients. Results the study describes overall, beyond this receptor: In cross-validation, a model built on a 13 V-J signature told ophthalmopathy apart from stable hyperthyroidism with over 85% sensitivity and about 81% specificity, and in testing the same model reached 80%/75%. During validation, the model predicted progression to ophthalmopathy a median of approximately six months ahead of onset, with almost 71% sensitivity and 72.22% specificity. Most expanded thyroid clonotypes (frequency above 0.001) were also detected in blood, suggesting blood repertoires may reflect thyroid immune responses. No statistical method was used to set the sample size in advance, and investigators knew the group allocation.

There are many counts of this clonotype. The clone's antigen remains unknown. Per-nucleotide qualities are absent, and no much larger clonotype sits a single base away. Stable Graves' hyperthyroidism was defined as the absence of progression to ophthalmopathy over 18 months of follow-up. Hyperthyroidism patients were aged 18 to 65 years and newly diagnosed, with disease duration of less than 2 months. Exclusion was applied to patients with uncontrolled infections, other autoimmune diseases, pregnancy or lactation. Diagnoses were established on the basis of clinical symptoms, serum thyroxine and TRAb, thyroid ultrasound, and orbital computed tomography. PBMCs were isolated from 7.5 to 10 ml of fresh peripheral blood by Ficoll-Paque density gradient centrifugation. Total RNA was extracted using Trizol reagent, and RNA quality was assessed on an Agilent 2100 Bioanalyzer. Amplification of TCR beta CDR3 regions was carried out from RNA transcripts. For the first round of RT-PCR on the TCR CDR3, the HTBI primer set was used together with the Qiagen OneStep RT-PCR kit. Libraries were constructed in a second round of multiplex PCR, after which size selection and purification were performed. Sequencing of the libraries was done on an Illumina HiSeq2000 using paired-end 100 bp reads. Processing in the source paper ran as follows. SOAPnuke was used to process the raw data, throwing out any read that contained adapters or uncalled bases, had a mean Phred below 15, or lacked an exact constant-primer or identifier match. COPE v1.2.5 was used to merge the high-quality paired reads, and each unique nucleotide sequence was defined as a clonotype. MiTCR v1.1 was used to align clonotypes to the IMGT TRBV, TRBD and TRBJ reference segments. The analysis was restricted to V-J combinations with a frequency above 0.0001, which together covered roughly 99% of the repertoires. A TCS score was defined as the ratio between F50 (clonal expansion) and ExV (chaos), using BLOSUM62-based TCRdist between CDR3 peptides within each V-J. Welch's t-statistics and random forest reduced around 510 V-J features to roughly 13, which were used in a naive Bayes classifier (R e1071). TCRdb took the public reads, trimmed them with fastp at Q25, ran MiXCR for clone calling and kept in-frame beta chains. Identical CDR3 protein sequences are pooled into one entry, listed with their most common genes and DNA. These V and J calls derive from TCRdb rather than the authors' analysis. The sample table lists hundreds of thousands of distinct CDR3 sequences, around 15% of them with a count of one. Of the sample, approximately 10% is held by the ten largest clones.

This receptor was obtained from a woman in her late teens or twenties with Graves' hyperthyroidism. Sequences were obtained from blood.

The DNA reads TGTGCCAGCAACCTAGGGACTAGCGGAATCACAACCGGGGAGCTGTTTTTT. It translates to CASNLGTSGITTGELFF. The chain is encoded by TRBV6-1 joined to TRBJ2-2, with 11 bases matching TRBD2. CDR1 and CDR2 are drawn from the germline V gene: MNHNS, SASEGT. Reading from cysteine to phenylalanine, the CDR3 counts 17 amino acids. Of all the DNA, just the CDR3 is kept, 51 bases in frame from base 1. V and J are trimmed by 7 bases and 5 bases, and the gene matches miss 12 bases of the junction.